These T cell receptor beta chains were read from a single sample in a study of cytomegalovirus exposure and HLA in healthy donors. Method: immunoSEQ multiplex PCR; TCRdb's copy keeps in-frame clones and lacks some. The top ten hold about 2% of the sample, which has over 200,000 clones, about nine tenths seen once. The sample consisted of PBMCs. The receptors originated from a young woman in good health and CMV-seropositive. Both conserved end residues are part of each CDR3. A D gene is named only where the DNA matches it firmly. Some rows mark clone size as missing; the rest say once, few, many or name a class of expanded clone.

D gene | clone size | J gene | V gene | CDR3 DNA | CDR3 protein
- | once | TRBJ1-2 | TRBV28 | TGTGCCAGCAGTTCACCCACCTCCTTGACAGGTTACTATGGCTACACCTTC | CASSSPTSLTGYYGYTF
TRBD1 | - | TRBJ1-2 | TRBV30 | TGTGCCTTACCGGGGACAGGCCCCCAAGGAGGCTACACCTTC | CALPGTGPQGGYTF
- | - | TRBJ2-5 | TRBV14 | TGTGCCAGCAGCCAAGAGCCAGGGGTGGAGACCCAGTACTTC | CASSQEPGVETQYF
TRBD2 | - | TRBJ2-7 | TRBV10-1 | TGCGCCAGCAGTGAGTGGCTAGCGGGGACGGGCGAGCAGTACTTC | CASSEWLAGTGEQYF
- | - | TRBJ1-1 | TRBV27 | TGTGCCAGCAGTTTCAGCACTGAAGCTTTCTTT | CASSFSTEAFF
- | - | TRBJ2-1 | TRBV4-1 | TGCGCCAGCAGCCAAGATCCAGATTACAATGAGCAGTTCTTC | CASSQDPDYNEQFF
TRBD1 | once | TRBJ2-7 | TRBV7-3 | TGTGCCAGCAGCTTAGACAGGGGGCGAGAGCAGTACTTC | CASSLDRGREQYF
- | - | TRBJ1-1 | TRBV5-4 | TGTGCCAGCAGCTTGGCCAGTAGCCCCGAAGCTTTCTTT | CASSLASSPEAFF
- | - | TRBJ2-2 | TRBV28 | TGTGCCAGCAGTTCGACAGACCCTCACACCGGGGAGCTGTTTTTT | CASSSTDPHTGELFF
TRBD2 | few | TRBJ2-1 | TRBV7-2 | TGTGCCAGCAGCTTTGGCGGAGGGGCGGGAGTCCCCAATGAGCAGTTCTTC | CASSFGGGAGVPNEQFF
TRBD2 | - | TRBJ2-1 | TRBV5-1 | TGCGCCAGCAGCTCAGGACTAGCGGGCGGTGAGCAGTTCTTC | CASSSGLAGGEQFF
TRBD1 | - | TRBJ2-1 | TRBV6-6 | TGTGCCAGCAGACAAGGGCGACAGGGTGTCAATGAGCAGTTCTTC | CASRQGRQGVNEQFF
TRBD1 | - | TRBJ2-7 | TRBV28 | TGTGCCAGCAACGTTCGACAGGGCTGGTCCTACGAGCAGTACTTC | CASNVRQGWSYEQYF
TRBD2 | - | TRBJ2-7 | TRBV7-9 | TGTGCCAGCAGCCCTAAGTCTTTTACTAGCGGGATAGGCGAGCAGTACTTC | CASSPKSFTSGIGEQYF
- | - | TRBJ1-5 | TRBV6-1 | TGTGCCAGCAGTGAAATCGGAGGGGATAGCAATCAGCCCCAGCATTTT | CASSEIGGDSNQPQHF
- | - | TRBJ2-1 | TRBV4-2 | TGTGCCAGCAGCCAAGTTTTGAGCTCCTACAATGAGCAGTTCTTC | CASSQVLSSYNEQFF
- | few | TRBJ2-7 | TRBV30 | TGTGCCTGGAGTGACAGGTCCTACGAGCAGTACTTC | CAWSDRSYEQYF
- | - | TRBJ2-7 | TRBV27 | TGTGCCAGCAGTTTGGGGGGACCTGAGCTCTACGAGCAGTACTTC | CASSLGGPELYEQYF
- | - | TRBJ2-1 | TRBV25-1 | TGTGCCAGCAGTGCGGGACTCAACGGCAATGAGCAGTTCTTC | CASSAGLNGNEQFF
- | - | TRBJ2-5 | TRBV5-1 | TGCGCCAGCAGCCAAGATGGAGGGGTCCAAGAGACCCAGTACTTC | CASSQDGGVQETQYF
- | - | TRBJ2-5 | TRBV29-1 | TGCAGCATAGCCACAGAGACCCAGTACTTC | CSIATETQYF
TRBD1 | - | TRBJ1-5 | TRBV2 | TGTGCCAGCAGAGAACAGGGGAGTTTATATCAGCCCCAGCATTTT | CASREQGSLYQPQHF
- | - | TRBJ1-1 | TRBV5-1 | TGCGCCAGCAGCTTGGACACAACGGGGGGAGGGGACACTGAAGCTTTCTTT | CASSLDTTGGGDTEAFF
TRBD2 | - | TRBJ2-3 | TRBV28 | TGTGCCAGCTGTGATAGCGGGAGGGCGGGCGCAGATACGCAGTATTTT | CASCDSGRAGADTQYF